Following are 3 T cell receptor beta chains from one sample sequenced in a study of blood T cell repertoires in COVID-19 (dated by TCRdb to about 2020). The library was built by means of the immunoSEQ multiplex PCR assay. As stored in TCRdb, this immuneACCESS dataset retains in-frame rearrangements with V and J assigned. A fraction of the clones does not appear; measured against another copy, unresolved V genes explain less than half of the discrepancy, and the remainder lacks a known reason. The sample table lists 71,000 or so clones, about nine tenths of them with a count of one. The biggest ten clones account for roughly 18% of the sample. The sequencing input was peripheral blood. The receptors here all came from a man at least 80 years old in a cohort sampled during active COVID-19.

The chain uses TRBV2 and TRBJ2-7, with 11 bases fitting TRBD1. This CDR3 contains 16 residues. The V segment lost 4 bases and the J segment 3 bases; nucleotides outside the gene matches: 8. CDR1 is SNHLY and CDR2 is FYNNEI in the germline V gene. This chain's CDR3 is CASSGGQGGPIYEQYF. The CDR3 nucleotides are TGTGCCAGCAGTGGGGGACAGGGGGGCCCTATCTACGAGCAGTACTTC.

The chain joins TRBV6-4 to TRBJ2-3, with D hard to call. V was pared by 3 bases and J by 3 bases, with 7 bases between. CDR1 and CDR2 from the germline V gene are MRHNA and SNTAGT. This CDR3 contains 13 residues. Here the CDR3 DNA reads TGTGCCAGCAGTGAAGCCCATACAGATACGCAGTATTTT. It is translated as CASSEAHTDTQYF.

The chain joins TRBV28 to TRBJ1-1; 8 positions agree with TRBD1. The CDR3 has 11 residues. CDR1 and CDR2 (germline): MDHEN, SYDVKM. J was trimmed by 12 bases and V by 3 bases; bases with no gene match: 3. CDR3 in DNA: TGTGCCAGCAGTTTCGACAGGGGAACTTTCTTT. Translated: CASSFDRGTFF. The full variable domain, completed using reference TRBV28 and TRBJ1-1, is DVKVTQSSRYLVKRTGEKVFLECVQDMDHENMFWYRQDPGLGLRLIYFSYDVKMKEKGDIPEGYSVSREKKERFSLILESASTNQTSMYLCASSFDRGTFFGQGTRLTVV.